These 7 T cell receptor beta chains came from one sample sequenced in a study of neurological immune-mediated disorders. TCRdb called the 5' RACE reads again in MiXCR, with one record for every CDR3 protein. The repertoire holds fewer than 85,000 distinct CDR3 sequences, with roughly 4.8% as singletons. Sequenced input: PBMCs. The receptor source for this set is a woman aged 30 to 39 with multiple sclerosis.

This clonotype was seen repeatedly, ten times or more. A read error is possible here, since a much larger clone lies one base away. This chain joins TRBV29-1 and TRBJ2-7; no reliable D call. CDR1 is SQVTM, CDR2 ANQGSEA, per germline. The CDR3 has 12 amino acids. CDR3 sequence: CGVRKGPYEQYV. DNA for the CDR3: TGCGGCGTTCGAAAGGGTCCATACGAGCAGTACGTC.

This clonotype was seen at least ten times. The chain is built from TRBV5-1 and TRBJ2-2, with 13 bases identical to TRBD2. The V and J ends lost 1 base and 3 bases, in that order; junction bases with no gene match: 12. Germline V CDR1 and CDR2: SGHRS, YFSETQ. The CDR3 contains 20 residues. The CDR3 sequence is CASSLSGLAGVRRDTGELFF. CDR3 nucleotide sequence: TGCGCCAGCAGCTTGAGTGGACTAGCGGGAGTAAGGCGAGACACCGGGGAGCTGTTTTTT.

This clonotype was recorded many times. This chain connects TRBV5-1 to TRBJ2-1; 8 bases fit TRBD1. This CDR3 comprises 14 residues. The V gene's germline CDR1 is SGHRS and CDR2 YFSETQ. J lost 7 bases, V lost 3 bases, and 6 bases had no gene match. In DNA form, the CDR3 reads TGCGCCAGCAGCTCGAGGACAGGGTTAAATGAGCAGTTCTTC. Amino acids: CASSSRTGLNEQFF.

This clonotype was counted many times. The J gene is TRBJ2-5, the V gene TRBV6-1; 8 positions agree with TRBD2. With 5 bases clipped from V and 5 bases from J, the junction kept 16 bases outside the gene matches. CDR3 size: 17 residues. Germline values: CDR1 MNHNS, CDR2 SASEGT. Written as DNA, the CDR3 is TGTGCCAGCAGTACTAGCGGAATCCCGGGGGACGGCGAGACCCAGTACTTC. Its translation: CASSTSGIPGDGETQYF.

At least ten counts were recorded for this clonotype. The V call is TRBV28, the J call TRBJ2-1; D gene ambiguous. Trimming took 3 bases from V and 7 from J, leaving 1 base between them. Germline loops: CDR1 MDHEN, CDR2 SYDVKM. The CDR3 loop spans 10 amino acids. The CDR3 here is CASSLNEQFF. The CDR3 nucleotides read TGTGCCAGCAGTTTGAATGAGCAGTTCTTC.

This clonotype was seen at least ten times. CDR3 amino acids: CASSDGQGGSPLHF. The CDR3 DNA sequence: TGTGCCAGCAGTGACGGACAGGGGGGCTCACCCCTCCACTTT. The chain links TRBV6-6 to TRBJ1-6, with 10 bases lining up with TRBD1. Germline-derived CDR1 and CDR2 are MNHNY and SVGAGI (reference sequence). The CDR3 spans 14 residues. Losses at the gene ends were 5 bases for V and 10 bases for J; bases not matched to a gene: 5.

This clonotype showed up many times. V gene TRBV5-1 combines with J gene TRBJ2-2, with a possible D match to TRBD1 (5 bases). The CDR3 extends over 15 amino acids. The germline V gene encodes CDR1 SGHRS and CDR2 YFSETQ. Deletions cut 4 bases from V and 4 bases from J, with 14 bases between. CDR3 sequence: CASSPGYSFTGELFF. In DNA form, the CDR3 reads TGCGCCAGCAGCCCAGGGTATAGTTTCACCGGGGAGCTGTTTTTT.